This TCR beta chain was sequenced for a study of cytomegalovirus exposure and HLA in healthy donors. The germline CDR1 and CDR2 sequences are LNHDA and SQIVND (reference sequence). Germline trimming cut 6 bases from V and 8 bases from J; bases unmatched to any gene: 8. The CDR3 is 14 residues long. Amplification used 60 Vbeta primers and 13 Jbeta primers. Repertoires were generated with immunoSEQ multiplex PCR, while TCRdb's copy carries only in-frame clones and drops some. Among roughly 100,000 clones listed, roughly four fifths were seen once. The sample consisted of PBMCs. The source of this sequence is a man aged 45-60 years in good health and CMV-seronegative. The chain couples TRBV19 to TRBJ2-1; 9 bases are a match to TRBD2. The CDR3 protein is CASRDDSGGDEQFF. The CDR3 nucleotides are TGTGCCAGTAGAGATGATAGCGGGGGCGATGAGCAGTTCTTC.